The rows below give T cell receptor beta chains drawn from one sample of a study of blood T cell repertoires in COVID-19. Data came from immunoSEQ multiplex PCR; TCRdb stores just in-frame clones and leaves some out. The data hold some 290,000 clones, with over 65% observed a single time. The sample was peripheral blood. These receptors all come from a man in his 60s who had recovered from COVID-19. Both conserved end residues are part of each CDR3. D genes are given only for firm matches. Not all rows give a size; the values are once, few, many and, for expanded clones, a class.

J	size	V	D	length	CDR3	DNA
TRBJ2-5	-	TRBV28	-	16	CASSLGGSIGGETQYF	TGTGCCAGCAGTTTGGGGGGTAGTATAGGCGGGGAGACCCAGTACTTC
TRBJ1-5	-	TRBV30	TRBD1	15	CAWSWGQGARQPQHF	TGTGCCTGGAGTTGGGGACAGGGGGCCCGGCAGCCCCAGCATTTT
TRBJ1-2	-	TRBV4-1	TRBD1	15	CASSRSLGQGIHYTF	TGCGCCAGCAGCCGGAGTCTGGGACAGGGCATCCACTACACCTTC
TRBJ2-7	-	TRBV10-2	TRBD1	14	CASRAGQGNSEQYF	TGCGCCAGCAGAGCCGGACAGGGAAATAGCGAGCAGTACTTC
TRBJ2-7	-	TRBV10-3	TRBD1	15	CAISAGTVGPYEQYF	TGTGCCATCAGTGCCGGGACAGTCGGACCCTACGAGCAGTACTTC
TRBJ2-1	-	TRBV28	-	14	CASSLTQPANEQFF	TGTGCCAGCAGTTTAACACAACCAGCGAATGAGCAGTTCTTC
TRBJ1-2	-	TRBV19	-	11	CASSIGRGYTF	TGTGCCAGTAGTATTGGCCGTGGCTACACCTTC
TRBJ1-1	-	TRBV7-8	-	16	CASSLKVWAGNTEAFF	TGTGCCAGCAGCTTAAAGGTTTGGGCAGGGAACACTGAAGCTTTCTTT
TRBJ2-4	-	TRBV3-1/TRBV3-2	-	15	CASSQRQLAKNIQYF	TGTGCCAGCAGCCAGCGACAACTAGCCAAAAACATTCAGTACTTC
TRBJ1-6	-	TRBV5-1	-	16	CASSLGAILRDSPLHF	TGCGCCAGCAGCTTGGGCGCTATCCTTCGGGATTCACCCCTCCACTTT
TRBJ1-4	once	TRBV19	-	14	CVSRYRATNEKLFF	TGTGTCAGTAGGTACAGGGCAACTAATGAAAAACTGTTTTTT
TRBJ2-7	-	TRBV29-1	TRBD1	13	CSVAGQGTYEQYF	TGCAGCGTCGCGGGACAGGGAACCTACGAGCAGTACTTC
TRBJ2-1	-	TRBV25-1	-	13	CASSPVLYNEQFF	TGTGCCAGCAGTCCCGTTTTATACAATGAGCAGTTCTTC
TRBJ1-1	-	TRBV5-1	-	14	CASSFLGANTEAFF	TGCGCCAGCAGCTTTTTAGGGGCCAACACTGAAGCTTTCTTT
TRBJ1-6	-	TRBV5-1	TRBD1	15	CASSSMTGLNSPLHF	TGCGCCAGCAGCTCCATGACAGGGCTCAATTCACCCCTCCACTTT
TRBJ1-3	-	TRBV6-5	-	13	CASSSTAGNTIYF	TGTGCCAGCAGTTCGACAGCTGGAAACACCATATATTTT
TRBJ2-3	-	TRBV29-1	TRBD2	13	CSVRGDGTDTQYF	TGCAGCGTCCGGGGGGACGGCACAGATACGCAGTATTTT
TRBJ1-5	-	TRBV30	-	12	CAWSPSDQPQHF	TGTGCCTGGAGTCCTTCGGATCAGCCCCAGCATTTT
TRBJ2-1	-	TRBV7-2	-	15	CASSLGSGPNNEQFF	TGTGCCAGCAGCTTAGGCAGCGGACCTAACAATGAGCAGTTCTTC
TRBJ2-7	-	TRBV3-1/TRBV3-2	-	13	CASSHVGLGEQYF	TGTGCCAGCAGCCACGTGGGACTTGGTGAGCAGTACTTC
TRBJ1-1	-	TRBV5-1	-	13	CASSLRVRDEAFF	TGCGCCAGCAGCTTGCGGGTCAGGGATGAAGCTTTCTTT
TRBJ2-1	-	TRBV7-9	-	16	CASSADLADSRNEQFF	TGTGCCAGCAGCGCCGATCTAGCGGACAGTCGGAATGAGCAGTTCTTC